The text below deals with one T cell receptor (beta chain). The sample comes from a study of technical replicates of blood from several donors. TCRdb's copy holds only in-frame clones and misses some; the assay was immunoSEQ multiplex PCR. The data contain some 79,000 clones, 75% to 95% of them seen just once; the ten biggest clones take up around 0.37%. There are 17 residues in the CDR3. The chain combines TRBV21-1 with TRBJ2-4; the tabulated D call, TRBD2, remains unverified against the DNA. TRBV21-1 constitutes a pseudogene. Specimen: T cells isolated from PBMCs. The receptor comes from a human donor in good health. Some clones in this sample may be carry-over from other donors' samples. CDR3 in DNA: TGTGCCAGCAGCAAATGGGGGGCGGGAGGCCGACAAAACATTCAGTACTTC. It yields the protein CASSKWGAGGRQNIQYF.